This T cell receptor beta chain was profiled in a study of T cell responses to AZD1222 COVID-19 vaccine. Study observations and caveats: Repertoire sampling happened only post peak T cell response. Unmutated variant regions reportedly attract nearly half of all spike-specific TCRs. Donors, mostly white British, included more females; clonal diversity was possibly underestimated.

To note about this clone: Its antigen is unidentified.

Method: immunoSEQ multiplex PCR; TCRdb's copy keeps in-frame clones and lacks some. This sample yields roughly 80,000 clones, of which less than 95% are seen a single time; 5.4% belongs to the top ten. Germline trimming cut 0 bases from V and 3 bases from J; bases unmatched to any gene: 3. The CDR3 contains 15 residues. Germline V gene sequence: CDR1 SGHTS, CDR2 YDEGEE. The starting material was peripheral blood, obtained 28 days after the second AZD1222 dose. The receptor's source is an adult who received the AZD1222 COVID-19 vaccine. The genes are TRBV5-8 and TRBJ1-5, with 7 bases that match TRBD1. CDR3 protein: CASSLDRGSNQPQHF. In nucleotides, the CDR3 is TGTGCCAGCAGCTTGGACAGGGGCTCCAATCAGCCCCAGCATTTT.